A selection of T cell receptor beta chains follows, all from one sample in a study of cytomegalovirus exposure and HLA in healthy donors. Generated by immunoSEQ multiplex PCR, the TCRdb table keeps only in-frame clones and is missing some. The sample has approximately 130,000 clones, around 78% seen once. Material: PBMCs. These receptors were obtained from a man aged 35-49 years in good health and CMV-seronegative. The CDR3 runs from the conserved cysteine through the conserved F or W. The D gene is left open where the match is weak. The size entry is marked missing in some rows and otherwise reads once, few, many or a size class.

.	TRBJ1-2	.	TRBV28	TGTGCCAGCAGTCCCTCCCCCCCCGGGGGATATGGCTACACCTTC	CASSPSPPGGYGYTF
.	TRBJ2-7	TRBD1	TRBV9	TGTGCCAGCAGCGCCGGGACAGGATCCTTCTCCGAGCAGTACTTC	CASSAGTGSFSEQYF
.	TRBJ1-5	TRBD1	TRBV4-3	TGCGCCAGCAGCCCCAGGGTGACAGGGAGCAATCAGCCCCAGCATTTT	CASSPRVTGSNQPQHF
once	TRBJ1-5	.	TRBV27	TGTGCCAGCGGGGGAGGGAGCAATCAGCCCCAGCATTTT	CASGGGSNQPQHF
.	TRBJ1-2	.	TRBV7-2	TGTGCCAGCAGCCCTGCCGGGGGGCCGTATGGCTACACCTTC	CASSPAGGPYGYTF
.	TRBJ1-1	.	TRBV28	TGTGCCAGCACCCTCACATACAGGCGGGAAGCTTTCTTT	CASTLTYRREAFF
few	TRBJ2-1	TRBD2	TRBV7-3	TGTGCCAGCAGCTTGCTTAGCGGGAGCAGTGAGCAGTTCTTC	CASSLLSGSSEQFF
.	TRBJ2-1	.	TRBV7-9	TGTGCCAGCAGCTTAGGGGTAGAAGGGAGAGGTGAGCAGTTCTTC	CASSLGVEGRGEQFF
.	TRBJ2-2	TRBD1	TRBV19	TGTGCCAGTACCAGGGGGGACAGGGCAAGCACCGGGGAGCTGTTTTTT	CASTRGDRASTGELFF
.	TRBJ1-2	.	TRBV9	TGTGCCAGCAGCGCGGAGGGCGGCTACACCTTC	CASSAEGGYTF
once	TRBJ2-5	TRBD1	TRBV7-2	TGTGCCAGCAGCCTTAACAGGGGGCAGGGAGAGACCCAGTACTTC	CASSLNRGQGETQYF
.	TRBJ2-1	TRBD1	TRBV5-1	TGCGCCAGCAGCTACCTCCGGGACAGAAACAATGAGCAGTTCTTC	CASSYLRDRNNEQFF
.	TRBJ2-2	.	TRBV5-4	TGTGCCAGCAGCTTGGACAGGGACGGGGAGCTGTTTTTT	CASSLDRDGELFF
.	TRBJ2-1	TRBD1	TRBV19	TGTGCCAGTAGTATAGAGGGACAGGGATACAATGAGCAGTTCTTC	CASSIEGQGYNEQFF
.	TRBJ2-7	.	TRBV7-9	TGTGCCAGCAGCTTAGCGCTTGCGGGCGACGAGCAGTACTTC	CASSLALAGDEQYF
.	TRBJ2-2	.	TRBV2	TGTGCCAGCACGGGCGAGGGCACCGGGGAGCTGTTTTTT	CASTGEGTGELFF
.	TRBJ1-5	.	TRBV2	TGTGCCAGCACCCAAGGGGAGGGCAGCAATCAGCCCCAGCATTTT	CASTQGEGSNQPQHF
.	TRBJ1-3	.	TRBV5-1	TGCGCCAGCAGCTCCGAGTCTGGAAACACCATATATTTT	CASSSESGNTIYF
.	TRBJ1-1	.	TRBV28	TGTGCCAGCAGTTCCCTGGGGGCCTCCCGTCTCACTGAAGCTTTCTTT	CASSSLGASRLTEAFF
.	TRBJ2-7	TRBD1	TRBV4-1	TGCGCCAGCAGCCAAGATCCCCCGACAGGGATCCAAACCTACGAGCAGTACTTC	CASSQDPPTGIQTYEQYF
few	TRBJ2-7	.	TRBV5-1	TGCGCCAGCAGCTTGGGAGCAGGCCGCTCCTACGAGCAGTACTTC	CASSLGAGRSYEQYF
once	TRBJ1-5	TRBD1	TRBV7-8	TGTGCCAGCAGCTTAGCCTACGGTACAGGGGAGGTACAGCCCCAGCATTTT	CASSLAYGTGEVQPQHF
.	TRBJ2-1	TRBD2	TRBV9	TGTGCCAGCAGCGTAGCGGGAGGGCCCAATGAGCAGTTCTTC	CASSVAGGPNEQFF
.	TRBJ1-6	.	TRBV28	TGTGCCAGCAGTTTCAGGGCCTCTAATTCACCCCTCCACTTT	CASSFRASNSPLHF
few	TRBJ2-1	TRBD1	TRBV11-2	TGTGCCAGCAGCTATACCCGGGACAGGGTCGTACACGAGCAGTTCTTC	CASSYTRDRVVHEQFF
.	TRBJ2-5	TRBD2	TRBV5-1	TGCGCCAGCAGCTTAAGACTAGCGGGGGCCGTAGAGACCCAGTACTTC	CASSLRLAGAVETQYF
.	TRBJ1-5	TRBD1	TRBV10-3	TGTGCCATCAGCTCAGGACAGGGGAGAAGCAATCAGCCCCAGCATTTT	CAISSGQGRSNQPQHF
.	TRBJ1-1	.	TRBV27	TGTGCCAGCAGTCTAACAGGGAGATCGAACACTGAAGCTTTCTTT	CASSLTGRSNTEAFF
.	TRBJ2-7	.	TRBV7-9	TGTGCCAGCAGCCCCCAGGGGCCGAGCTCCTACGAGCAGTACTTC	CASSPQGPSSYEQYF
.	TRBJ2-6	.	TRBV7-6	TGTGCCAGCAGCTTAGGTCCAGGGTATGGGGCCAACGTCCTGACTTTC	CASSLGPGYGANVLTF
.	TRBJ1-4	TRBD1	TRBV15	TGTGCCACCAGCAGAGATAAAACTGGGACAGAACTGTTTTTT	CATSRDKTGTELFF
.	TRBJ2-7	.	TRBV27	TGTGCCAGCAGTTTGAGGGGGTCCTACGAGCAGTACTTC	CASSLRGSYEQYF
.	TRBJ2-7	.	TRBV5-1	TGCGCCAGCAGCTGGCGACCGGACAAATCCTCCTACGAGCAGTACTTC	CASSWRPDKSSYEQYF
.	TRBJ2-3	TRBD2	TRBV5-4	TGTGCCAGCAGCTCCGGACTAGCGGGTAGCACAGATACGCAGTATTTT	CASSSGLAGSTDTQYF
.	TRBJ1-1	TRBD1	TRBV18	TGTGCCAGCTCATTTACGACAGGGGCCGTCACTGAAGCTTTCTTT	CASSFTTGAVTEAFF
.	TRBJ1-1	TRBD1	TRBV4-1	TGCGCCAGCAGCCCGTACAGGGGGTACACTGAAGCTTTCTTT	CASSPYRGYTEAFF
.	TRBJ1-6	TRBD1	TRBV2	TGTGCCAGCAGTAACGACAGGGCGGGTTCACCCCTCCACTTT	CASSNDRAGSPLHF
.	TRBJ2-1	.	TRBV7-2	TGTGCCAGCAGCTCCTTTTTTGGCGGGACCAATGAGCAGTTCTTC	CASSSFFGGTNEQFF
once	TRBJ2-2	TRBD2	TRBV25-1	TGTGCCAGCGGGACTAGCGGTTACACCGGGGAGCTGTTTTTT	CASGTSGYTGELFF
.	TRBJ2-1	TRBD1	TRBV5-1	TGCGCCAGCAGCTTGGGACAGGGGGAAGGCTCCTACAATGAGCAGTTCTTC	CASSLGQGEGSYNEQFF
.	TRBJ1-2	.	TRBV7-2	TGTGCCAGCAGCTTAGAGGGGACACGGCGGGGCTACACCTTC	CASSLEGTRRGYTF
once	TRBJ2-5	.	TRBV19	TGTGCCAGTAGTATAGTCTACAGCCGAACGGGGGAGACCCAGTACTTC	CASSIVYSRTGETQYF
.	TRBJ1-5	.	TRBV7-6	TGTGCCAGTTCACAGGACGGGAATCAGCCCCAGCATTTT	CASSQDGNQPQHF
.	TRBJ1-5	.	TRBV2	TGTGCCAGCAGTGATTACAGGCAGCCCCAGCATTTT	CASSDYRQPQHF
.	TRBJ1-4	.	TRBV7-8	TGTGCCAGCCGTCGAGTGGGAGCGAATGAAAAACTGTTTTTT	CASRRVGANEKLFF
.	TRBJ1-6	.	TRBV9	TGTGCCAGCAGCGCGACAGCGTCCGGCACCCTCCACTTT	CASSATASGTLHF
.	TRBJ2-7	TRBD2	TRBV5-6	TGTGCCAGCAGCTTGGAGGGACTAGCGGTCTACGAGCAGTACTTC	CASSLEGLAVYEQYF
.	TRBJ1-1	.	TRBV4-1	TGCGCCAGCAGCAGCGGGGGGCGCGGGGGGACTGAAGCTTTCTTT	CASSSGGRGGTEAFF
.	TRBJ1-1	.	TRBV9	TGTGCCAGCAGCGGACTACTTCGTGGTTCGGGCACTGAAGCTTTCTTT	CASSGLLRGSGTEAFF
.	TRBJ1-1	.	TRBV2	TGTGCCAGCATCCTATTCGGTGGAGCTTTCTTT	CASILFGGAFF
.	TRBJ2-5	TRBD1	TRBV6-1	TGTGCCATCCGGACAGGGGGCGCAGAGACCCAGTACTTC	CAIRTGGAETQYF
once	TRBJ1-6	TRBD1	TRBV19	TGTGCCACCTCGGACAGGGGCAATTCACCCCTCCACTTT	CATSDRGNSPLHF
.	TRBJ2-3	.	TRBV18	TGTGCCAGCTCTCCCCTGGGGCAGACTGGGGATACGCAGTATTTT	CASSPLGQTGDTQYF